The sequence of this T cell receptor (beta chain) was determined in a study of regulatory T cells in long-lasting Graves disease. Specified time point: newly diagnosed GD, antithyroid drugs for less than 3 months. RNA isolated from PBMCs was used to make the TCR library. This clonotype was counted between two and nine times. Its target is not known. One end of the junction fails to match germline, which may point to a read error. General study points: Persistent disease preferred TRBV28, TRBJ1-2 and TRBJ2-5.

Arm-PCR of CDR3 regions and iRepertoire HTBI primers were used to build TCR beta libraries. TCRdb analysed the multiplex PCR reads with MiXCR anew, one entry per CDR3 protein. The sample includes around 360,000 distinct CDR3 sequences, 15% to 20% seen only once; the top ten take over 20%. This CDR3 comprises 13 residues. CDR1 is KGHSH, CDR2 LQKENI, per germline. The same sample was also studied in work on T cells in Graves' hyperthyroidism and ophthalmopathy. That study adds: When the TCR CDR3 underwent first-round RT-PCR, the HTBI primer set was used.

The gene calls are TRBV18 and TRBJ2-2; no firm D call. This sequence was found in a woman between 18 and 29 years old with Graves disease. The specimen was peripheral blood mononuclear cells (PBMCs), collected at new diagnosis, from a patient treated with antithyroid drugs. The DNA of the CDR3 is TGTACCAGCTCACCCCCGAACACCGGGGAGCTGTTTTTT. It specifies CTSSPPNTGELFF.